Presented here are 5 T cell receptor beta chains from one specimen sequenced in a study of pediatric ulcerative colitis. Measured with immunoSEQ multiplex PCR; TCRdb has only the in-frame clones, and not every one. The sample lists roughly 25,000 clones, 65% to 80% occurring once. During colonoscopy, one to two rectal pinch biopsies were collected. Sequencing was carried out using gut tissue. Source of these receptors: a boy between 10 and 17 years old with severe ulcerative colitis.

The chain links TRBV19 to TRBJ2-1, with 9 bases aligning to TRBD2. The trim removed 8 bases at V and 4 bases at J, leaving 6 bases unmatched. This CDR3 has 14 residues. CDR1 LNHDA and CDR2 SQIVND come from the germline V gene (reference sequence). The CDR3 is CASRPAGGYNEQFF. The CDR3 nucleotides read TGTGCCAGTCGCCCAGCGGGGGGATACAATGAGCAGTTCTTC. Drawing the rest from reference TRBV19 and TRBJ2-1, the complete variable domain is DGGITQSPKYLFRKEGQNVTLSCEQNLNHDAMYWYRQDPGQGLRLIYYSQIVNDFQKGDIAEGYSVSREKKESFPLTVTSAQKNPTAFYLCASRPAGGYNEQFFGPGTRLTVL.

The chain recombines TRBV2 with TRBJ1-1, with a possible D match to TRBD1 (5 bases). The germline V gene has CDR1 SNHLY and CDR2 FYNNEI. V lost 2 bases, J lost 3 bases, and 16 bases lay in between. The CDR3 has 16 residues. The DNA for the CDR3 is TGTGCCAGCAGTGAACGTCTTTGGCAGGGCGACACTGAAGCTTTCTTT. Amino acid sequence: CASSERLWQGDTEAFF. The variable domain in full, with the rest retrieved from reference TRBV2 and TRBJ1-1, is EPEVTQTPSHQVTQMGQEVILRCVPISNHLYFYWYRQILGQKVEFLVSFYNNEISEKSEIFDDQFSVERPDGSNFTLKIRSTKLEDSAMYFCASSERLWQGDTEAFFGQGTRLTVV.

The rearrangement joins TRBV6-5 to TRBJ1-4; D may be TRBD1 (6 bases). The length of the CDR3 is 15 residues. Germline V gives CDR1 MNHEY, CDR2 SVGAGI. Trimming left V 6 bases short and J 0 bases short, with 11 bases between. The CDR3 DNA reads TGTGCCAGCAGGTCCCGGGACACAACTAATGAAAAACTGTTTTTT. The encoded protein is CASRSRDTTNEKLFF.

This sequence joins TRBV27 and TRBJ2-7, with 7 positions matching TRBD2. Germline assignment: CDR1 MNHEY and CDR2 SMNVEV (reference sequence). The CDR3 is 14 residues long. The ends lost 3 bases at V and 2 bases at J; junction bases unmatched: 4. The CDR3 DNA sequence: TGTGCCAGCAGTTTGCGGGAGAGCACCTACGAGCAGTACTTC. Protein sequence: CASSLRESTYEQYF.

The J gene is TRBJ1-6, the V gene TRBV19; 8 bases line up with TRBD1. Unmatched junction bases numbered 9, after V lost 9 bases and J lost 5 bases. CDR1 and CDR2 (germline): LNHDA, SQIVND (reference sequence). The CDR3 has 15 residues. CDR3 coding DNA: TGTGCCAGCAGCGACAGGGGCCGCAATAATTCACCCCTCCACTTT. Amino acids: CASSDRGRNNSPLHF.